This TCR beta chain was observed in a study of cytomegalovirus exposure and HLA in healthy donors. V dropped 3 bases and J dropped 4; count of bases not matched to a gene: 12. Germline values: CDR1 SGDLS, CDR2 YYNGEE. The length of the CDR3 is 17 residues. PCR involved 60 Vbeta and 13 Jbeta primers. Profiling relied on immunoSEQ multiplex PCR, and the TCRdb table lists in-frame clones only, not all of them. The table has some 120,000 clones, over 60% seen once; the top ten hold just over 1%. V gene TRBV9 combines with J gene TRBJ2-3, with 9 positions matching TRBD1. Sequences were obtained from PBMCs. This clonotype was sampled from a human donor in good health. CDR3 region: CASSADSGTGWADTQYF. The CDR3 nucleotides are TGTGCCAGCAGCGCAGACTCCGGGACAGGGTGGGCAGATACGCAGTATTTT.